Listed here are 20 T cell receptor beta chains from one sample, sequenced in a study of blood T cell repertoires in COVID-19. Libraries were prepared by immunoSEQ multiplex PCR; TCRdb keeps only in-frame clonotypes and omits some of them. Among about 120,000 clones listed, 90% were seen once. Material for sequencing was peripheral blood. The receptors here all came from a woman aged 60-75 years with COVID-19, enrolled during active disease.

This chain links TRBV5-6 with TRBJ1-1; 9 positions agree with TRBD1. Looked up from germline, CDR1 is SGHDT and CDR2 is YYEEEE. The J segment lost 5 bases and the V segment lost 5 bases, leaving 7 bases of the junction unmatched. The CDR3 is 14 residues long. This CDR3 is CASRMGQGRTEAFF. The CDR3 DNA reads TGTGCCAGCAGGATGGGACAGGGTAGGACTGAAGCTTTCTTT.

The genes are TRBV19 and TRBJ2-2, with TRBD1 matching 9 bases. The CDR3 covers 16 residues. The junction had 11 bases not matched to a gene; V was cut back by 6 bases and J by 6 bases. CDR1 and CDR2 (germline): LNHDA, SQIVND (reference sequence). The CDR3 DNA reads TGTGCCAGTAGCTCACCGGGACAGGGACGTCCCGGGGAGCTGTTTTTT. It is translated as CASSSPGQGRPGELFF.

This chain joins TRBV27 and TRBJ1-2; D is possibly TRBD1 (5 bases). Germline loops: CDR1 MNHEY, CDR2 SMNVEV (reference sequence). The ends were cut back, 5 bases at V and 8 bases at J, with 15 bases in the middle. The CDR3 spans 13 residues. Written as DNA, the CDR3 is TGTGCCAGCAGTCAAAGGGGTGCGTTCGGCTACACCTTC. This encodes CASSQRGAFGYTF.

The rearrangement joins TRBV7-2 to TRBJ2-7; D uncertain. V lost 1 base and J 3 bases, leaving 10 bases between the germline ends. There are 14 residues in the CDR3. Germline CDR1 SGHTA, CDR2 FQGNSA. This CDR3 reads CASSLEEDLYEQYF. CDR3 sequence (DNA): TGTGCCAGCAGCTTAGAAGAGGATCTCTACGAGCAGTACTTC.

The rearrangement links TRBV19 to TRBJ1-5; D remains ambiguous. The germline V gene encodes CDR1 LNHDA and CDR2 SQIVND (reference sequence). Trimming stripped 5 bases from V and 4 bases from J, with 9 bases between. This CDR3 has 13 amino acids. In nucleotides, the CDR3 is TGTGCCAGTAGTTGGTCCGGGAATCAGCCCCAGCATTTT. It translates to CASSWSGNQPQHF. The variable domain in full, completed from reference TRBV19 and TRBJ1-5, reads DGGITQSPKYLFRKEGQNVTLSCEQNLNHDAMYWYRQDPGQGLRLIYYSQIVNDFQKGDIAEGYSVSREKKESFPLTVTSAQKNPTAFYLCASSWSGNQPQHFGDGTRLSIL.

The rearrangement uses TRBV2 and TRBJ1-1; the D is unclear. Germline-derived CDR1 and CDR2 are SNHLY and FYNNEI. Trimming shortened V by 6 bases and J by 6 bases, and 8 bases separated the two germline ends. The length of the CDR3 is 11 residues. The CDR3 loop reads CASRRGAEAFF. DNA of the CDR3: TGTGCCAGCAGGCGAGGAGCTGAAGCTTTCTTT. Full variable domain (missing parts from reference TRBV2 and TRBJ1-1): EPEVTQTPSHQVTQMGQEVILRCVPISNHLYFYWYRQILGQKVEFLVSFYNNEISEKSEIFDDQFSVERPDGSNFTLKIRSTKLEDSAMYFCASRRGAEAFFGQGTRLTVV.

The genes are TRBV5-1 and TRBJ2-2; 11 positions match TRBD2. V dropped 1 base and J dropped 7; count of bases not matched to a gene: 6. The CDR3 length is 16 residues. Per the germline V gene, CDR1 is SGHRS and CDR2 is YFSETQ. The DNA of the CDR3 is TGCGCCAGCAGCTTGCCGACTAGCGGGGATAACGGGGAGCTGTTTTTT. Residues: CASSLPTSGDNGELFF.

The J gene is TRBJ1-1, the V gene TRBV12-3 or TRBV12-4, with 9 bases identical to TRBD1. This CDR3 comprises 11 residues. CDR3 amino acids: CAEGQGTEAFF. The CDR3 DNA reads as TGTGCGGAGGGACAGGGCACTGAAGCTTTCTTT.

This clone has only a few counts. V usage is TRBV6-4 and J usage is TRBJ2-5; D perhaps matches TRBD2 (5 bases). Looked up from germline, CDR1 is MRHNA and CDR2 is SNTAGT. The V end lost 2 bases, the J end lost 1 base, and 26 bases lay between the germline ends. The length of the CDR3 is 20 residues. CDR3 DNA: TGTGCCAGCAGTGACCCGTTCGGAGGAATTAGAGCGGCCTCCCAAGAGACCCAGTACTTC. Its translation is CASSDPFGGIRAASQETQYF.

The rearrangement links TRBV6-2 or TRBV6-3 to TRBJ1-1; TRBD1 matches 9 bases. The V segment lost 6 bases and the J segment 2 bases; nucleotides outside the gene matches: 4. There are 14 residues in the CDR3. Looked up from germline, CDR1 is MNHEY and CDR2 is SVGEGT. CDR3 in amino acids: CASSPQGANTEAFF. The CDR3 DNA is TGTGCCAGCAGCCCACAGGGGGCCAACACTGAAGCTTTCTTT.

V and J are TRBV15 and TRBJ1-2, with 10 positions matching TRBD1. V trimming: 5 bases; J trimming: 5 bases; junction bases outside the gene matches: 5. Germline V gives CDR1 LNHNV, CDR2 YYDKDF (reference sequence). The CDR3 runs to 14 residues. CDR3 protein: CATSQDRGPYGYTF. The CDR3 nucleotides read TGTGCCACCAGCCAAGACAGGGGGCCTTATGGCTACACCTTC.

The genes are TRBV6-5 and TRBJ2-7; tentatively, D is TRBD1 (5 bases). This CDR3 contains 11 residues. V lost 7 bases and J 9 bases, leaving 13 bases between the germline ends. Germline lookup yields CDR1 MNHEY and CDR2 SVGAGI. The CDR3 region has the DNA TGTGCCAGCACAGGGTCTTCTGGGCAGTACTTC. This encodes CASTGSSGQYF.

The chain recombines TRBV2 with TRBJ1-1, with 7 bases fitting TRBD1. The CDR3 consists of 12 residues. The junction had 1 base not matched to a gene; V was cut back by 7 bases and J by 2 bases. Germline CDR1 SNHLY, CDR2 FYNNEI. CDR3 in DNA: TGTGCCAGCAAGGGGGCTAACACTGAAGCTTTCTTT. Protein product: CASKGANTEAFF.

The rearrangement uses TRBV19 and TRBJ2-7; 9 bases are shared with TRBD2. Germline CDR1 is LNHDA and CDR2 is SQIVND (reference sequence). The ends lost 5 bases at V and 2 bases at J; junction bases unmatched: 10. The CDR3 consists of 16 residues. The CDR3 is CASSRSGGTLTYEQYF. The DNA for the CDR3 is TGTGCCAGTAGTCGAAGCGGGGGGACTCTTACCTACGAGCAGTACTTC.

The V call is TRBV7-9, the J call TRBJ2-3, with D possibly being TRBD2 (7 bases). The CDR3 contains 15 residues. CDR1 SEHNR and CDR2 FQNEAQ come from the germline V gene (reference sequence). With 5 bases removed from V and 3 bases from J, the gap between germline ends came to 15 bases. CDR3 in DNA: TGTGCCAGCAGCCCTACAGGGCGGGGGACAGATACGCAGTATTTT. Translated: CASSPTGRGTDTQYF.

This clone was observed a few times. This rearrangement joins TRBV30 to TRBJ1-5; D uncertain. Germline V gene sequence: CDR1 GTSNPN, CDR2 SVGIG (reference sequence). The CDR3 loop spans 13 amino acids. V lost 5 bases to trimming and J lost 3 bases, with 11 bases between them. The CDR3 protein is CAWSEQNNQPQHF. Here the CDR3 DNA reads TGTGCCTGGTCGGAACAGAACAATCAGCCCCAGCATTTT.

The chain is built from TRBV6-1 and TRBJ2-4; TRBD2 matches 10 bases. This CDR3 is built from 17 residues. Looked up from germline, CDR1 is MNHNS and CDR2 is SASEGT. V lost 1 base, J lost 4 bases, and 7 bases stayed unmatched. DNA of the CDR3: TGTGCCAGCAGTGAAGATCCTAGCGGGGGCCCTAAAAACATTCAGTACTTC. Protein product: CASSEDPSGGPKNIQYF.

CDR3 sequence: CASSSDLNTEAFF. CDR3 nucleotide sequence: TGCGCCAGCAGCAGCGACTTGAACACTGAAGCTTTCTTT. The genes are TRBV5-1 and TRBJ1-1, with unresolved D. Germline CDR1 is SGHRS and CDR2 is YFSETQ. V was shortened by 4 bases and J by 0 bases, with 7 bases between the two germline ends. This CDR3 spans 13 amino acids.

The J gene is TRBJ1-6, the V gene TRBV5-4, with a tentative D call TRBD1 (6 bases). The V gene's germline CDR1 is SGHNT and CDR2 YYREEE (reference sequence). Trimming removed 7 bases from V and 0 bases from J, with 11 bases in between. This CDR3 contains 15 residues. CDR3 sequence (DNA): TGTGCCAGCTCGACAGGTCGCTCCTATAATTCACCCCTCCACTTT. The encoded protein is CASSTGRSYNSPLHF.

Written as DNA, the CDR3 is TGTGCCAGCAGTACCGGCAGGTCGCCTTCTTGGAACACTGAAGCTTTCTTT. It specifies CASSTGRSPSWNTEAFF. The V call is TRBV2, the J call TRBJ1-1; D is undetermined. The V end was cut by 5 bases, the J end by 1 base, with 20 bases between. Germline assignment: CDR1 SNHLY and CDR2 FYNNEI. The CDR3 is 17 amino acids.